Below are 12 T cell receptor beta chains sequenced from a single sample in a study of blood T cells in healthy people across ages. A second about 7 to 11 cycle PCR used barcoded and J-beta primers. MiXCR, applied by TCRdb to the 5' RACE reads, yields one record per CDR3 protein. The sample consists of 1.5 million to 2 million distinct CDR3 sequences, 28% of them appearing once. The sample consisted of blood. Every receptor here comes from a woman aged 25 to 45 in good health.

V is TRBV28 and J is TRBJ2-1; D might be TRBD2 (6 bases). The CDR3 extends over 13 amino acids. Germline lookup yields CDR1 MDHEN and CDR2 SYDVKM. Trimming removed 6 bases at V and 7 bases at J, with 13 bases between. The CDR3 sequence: CASSEVGTNEQFF. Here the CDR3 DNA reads TGTGCCAGCAGCGAGGTTGGGACTAATGAGCAGTTCTTC.

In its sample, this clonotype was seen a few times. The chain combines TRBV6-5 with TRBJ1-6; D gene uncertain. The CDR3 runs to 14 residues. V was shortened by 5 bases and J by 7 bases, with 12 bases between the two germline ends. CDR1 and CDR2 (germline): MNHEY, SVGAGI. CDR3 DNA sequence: TGTGCCAGCAGTAGGAAGGAAGGAAATTCACCCCTCCACTTT. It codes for CASSRKEGNSPLHF.

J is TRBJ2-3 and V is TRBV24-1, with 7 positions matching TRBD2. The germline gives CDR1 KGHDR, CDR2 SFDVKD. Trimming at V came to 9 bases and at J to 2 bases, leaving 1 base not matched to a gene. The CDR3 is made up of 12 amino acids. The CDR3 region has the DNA TGTGCCACCGGGACTACCACAGATACGCAGTATTTT. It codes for CATGTTTDTQYF.

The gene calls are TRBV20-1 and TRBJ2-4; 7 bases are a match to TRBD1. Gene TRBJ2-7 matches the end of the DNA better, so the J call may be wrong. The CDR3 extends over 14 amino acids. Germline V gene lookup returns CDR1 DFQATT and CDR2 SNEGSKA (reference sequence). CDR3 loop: CSALTGRGTYEQYF. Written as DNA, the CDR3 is TGCAGTGCCCTGACGGGCAGGGGGACCTACGAGCAGTACTTC.

The CDR3 nucleotides are TGCGCCAGCAGCCAAGACCCTCCCGGGTACTATAGCAATCAGCCCCAGCATTTT. Translation: CASSQDPPGYYSNQPQHF. V usage is TRBV4-1 and J usage is TRBJ1-5; D is undetermined. The CDR3 contains 18 residues. V was shortened by 0 bases and J by 0 bases, with 15 bases between the two germline ends. Germline CDR1 and CDR2: MGHRA and YSYEKL.

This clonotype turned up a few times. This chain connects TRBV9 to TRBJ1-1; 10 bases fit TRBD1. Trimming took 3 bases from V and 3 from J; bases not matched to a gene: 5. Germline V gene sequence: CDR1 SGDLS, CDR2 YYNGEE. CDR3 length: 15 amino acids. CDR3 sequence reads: CASSGSGQGYTEAFF. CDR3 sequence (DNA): TGTGCCAGCAGCGGTTCGGGACAGGGGTACACTGAAGCTTTCTTT. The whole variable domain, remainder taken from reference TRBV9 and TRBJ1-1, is DSGVTQTPKHLITATGQRVTLRCSPRSGDLSVYWYQQSLDQGLQFLIQYYNGEERAKGNILERFSAQQFPDLHSELNLSSLELGDSALYFCASSGSGQGYTEAFFGQGTRLTVV.

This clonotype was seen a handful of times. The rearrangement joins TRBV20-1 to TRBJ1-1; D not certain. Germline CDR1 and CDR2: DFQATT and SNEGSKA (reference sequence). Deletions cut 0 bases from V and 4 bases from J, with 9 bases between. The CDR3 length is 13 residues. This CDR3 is CSAREVSGTEAFF. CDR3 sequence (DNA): TGCAGTGCTAGAGAGGTGAGCGGCACTGAAGCTTTCTTT.

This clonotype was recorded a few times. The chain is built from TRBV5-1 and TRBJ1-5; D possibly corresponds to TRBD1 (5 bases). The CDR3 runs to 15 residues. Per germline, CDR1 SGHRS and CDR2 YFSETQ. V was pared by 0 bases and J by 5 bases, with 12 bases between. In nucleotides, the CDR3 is TGCGCCAGCAGCTTGGAGGGTGGGGCGCATCAGCCCCAGCATTTT. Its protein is CASSLEGGAHQPQHF.

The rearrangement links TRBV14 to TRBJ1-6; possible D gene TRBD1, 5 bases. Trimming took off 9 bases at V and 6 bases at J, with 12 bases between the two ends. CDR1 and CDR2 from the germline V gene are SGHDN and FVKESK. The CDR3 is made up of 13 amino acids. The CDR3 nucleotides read TGTGCCAGAGAAGACAGAGCTAATTCACCCCTCCACTTT. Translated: CAREDRANSPLHF.

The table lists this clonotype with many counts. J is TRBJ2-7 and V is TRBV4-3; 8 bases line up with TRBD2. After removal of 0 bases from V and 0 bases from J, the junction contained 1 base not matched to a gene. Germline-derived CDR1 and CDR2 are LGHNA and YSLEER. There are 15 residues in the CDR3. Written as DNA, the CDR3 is TGCGCCAGCAGCCAAGAAGGGACTAGCTCCTACGAGCAGTACTTC. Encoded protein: CASSQEGTSSYEQYF.

CDR3 nucleotide sequence: TGTGCCAGCGGGATAAAAATCTACGAGCAGTACTTC. Its protein is CASGIKIYEQYF. J is TRBJ2-7 and V is TRBV5-8; D not resolved. The CDR3 runs 12 residues. The germline V and J ends were trimmed by 7 bases and 3 bases, with 11 bases remaining between them. Per germline, CDR1 SGHTS and CDR2 YDEGEE. Using reference TRBV5-8 and TRBJ2-7 for the parts outside the CDR3, the full variable domain is EAGVTQSPTHLIKTRGQQATLRCSPISGHTSVYWYQQALGLGLQFLLWYDEGEERNRGNFPPRFSGRQFPNYSSELNVNALELEDSALYLCASGIKIYEQYFGPGTRLTVT.

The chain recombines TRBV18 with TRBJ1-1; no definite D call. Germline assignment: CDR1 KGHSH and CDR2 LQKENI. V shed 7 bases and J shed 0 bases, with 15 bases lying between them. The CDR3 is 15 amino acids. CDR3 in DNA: TGTGCCAGCTTTCACGATAGGAACATGAACACTGAAGCTTTCTTT. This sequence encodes CASFHDRNMNTEAFF.